These 18 T cell receptor beta chains were all obtained from the same sample, sequenced in a study of T cell repertoires in cytomegalovirus infection. Using its own MiXCR run on the reads, TCRdb lists one record per CDR3 protein. The table has some 130,000 distinct CDR3 sequences, roughly 8.2% seen once. The source material was PBMCs. The receptors stem from a human donor in good health (CMV status not recorded). Some clones in this sample may be carry-over from other donors' samples.

There are many counts of this clonotype. The rearrangement links TRBV7-2 to TRBJ2-1, with 7 bases fitting TRBD2. V lost 1 base, J lost 5 bases, and 5 bases stayed unmatched. CDR1 and CDR2 from the germline V gene are SGHTA and FQGNSA. The CDR3 covers 15 residues. The CDR3 nucleotides read TGTGCCAGCAGCTTAGTTACGGGGGGACACAATGAGCAGTTCTTC. It is translated as CASSLVTGGHNEQFF.

This clonotype was seen at least ten times. This chain's CDR3 is CASSQVIGKPQHF. CDR3 coding DNA: TGCGCCAGCAGCCAAGTGATCGGGAAGCCCCAGCATTTT. The V call is TRBV4-1, the J call TRBJ1-5, with unresolved D. The CDR3 loop spans 13 amino acids. V was pared by 1 base and J by 8 bases, with 9 bases between. Germline V gives CDR1 MGHRA, CDR2 YSYEKL.

For this clonotype: A much larger clonotype is one base distant, so this may be a read error. The chain employs TRBV28 and TRBJ2-4; 10 positions agree with TRBD1. This CDR3 spans 17 amino acids. CDR1 is MDHEN, CDR2 SYDVKM, per germline. The CDR3 DNA follows: TGTGCCAGCAGTGCGACAGGGGGCCCACTAGCCGAAAACATTCAGTACTTC. Its protein is CASSATGGPLAENIQYF.

Many counts were recorded for this clonotype. The chain is built from TRBV20-1 and TRBJ2-1; 7 bases are a match to TRBD2. Per the germline V gene, CDR1 is DFQATT and CDR2 is SNEGSKA (reference sequence). CDR3 length: 16 amino acids. With V trimmed by 6 bases and J by 1 base, 12 bases remained unmatched. CDR3 nucleotides: TGCAGTGCGGAAGGGACTACAAGAGGTTCCTACAATGAGCAGTTCTTC. Encoded protein: CSAEGTTRGSYNEQFF.

The J gene is TRBJ2-1, the V gene TRBV9, with a tentative D call TRBD2 (5 bases). Deletions cut 1 base from V and 7 bases from J, with 21 bases between. The CDR3 contains 17 residues. CDR1 SGDLS and CDR2 YYNGEE come from the germline V gene. The CDR3, as DNA: TGTGCCAGCAGCGTATCTCCCCGGCCCAACCCGGGAAATGAGCAGTTCTTC. The encoded protein is CASSVSPRPNPGNEQFF.

Sample share makes this clonotype medium-sized (0.01 to 0.1%). This chain uses TRBV7-2 with TRBJ2-2; no clear D. The germline V gene encodes CDR1 SGHTA and CDR2 FQGNSA. The CDR3 loop spans 16 amino acids. V lost 5 bases and J 1 base, leaving 14 bases between the germline ends. CDR3 sequence: CASSRSSVKNTGELFF. The CDR3 DNA reads as TGTGCCAGCAGCCGCAGCTCAGTCAAGAACACCGGGGAGCTGTTTTTT.

This clonotype was counted at least ten times. The chain's CDR3 is CASSLGPDSGNTIYF. As DNA, the CDR3 is TGTGCCAGCAGCTTGGGCCCTGACTCTGGAAACACCATATATTTT. V usage is TRBV5-5 and J usage is TRBJ1-3; no reliable D call. The germline V gene has CDR1 SGHKS and CDR2 YYEKEE (reference sequence). V shed 0 bases and J shed 0 bases, with 7 bases lying between them. CDR3 size: 15 residues.

This clonotype showed up many times. The rearrangement links TRBV10-3 to TRBJ2-3, with a tentative D call TRBD2 (7 bases). This CDR3 has 15 residues. The germline V and J ends were trimmed by 10 bases and 3 bases, with 20 bases remaining between them. Germline V gene data show CDR1 as ENHRY and CDR2 as SYGVKD. The CDR3 DNA reads TGTGCCAGCAAAATTGGGGGGGCCGGGACAGATACGCAGTATTTT. Amino acids: CASKIGGAGTDTQYF.

The chain employs TRBV20-1 and TRBJ2-7, with D possibly matching TRBD1 (6 bases). V was trimmed by 5 bases and J by 6 bases, leaving 17 bases between them. The CDR3 covers 13 residues. The germline V gene has CDR1 DFQATT and CDR2 SNEGSKA (reference sequence). The CDR3 DNA is TGCAGTGCTCGGGGACGGGACATTAGCGAGCAGTACTTC. As protein: CSARGRDISEQYF.

This clonotype was recorded at least ten times. CDR3 DNA sequence: TGTGCCAGTAGTCGAACGGGACAGGGCGTAAATAATTCACCCCTCCACTTT. It is translated as CASSRTGQGVNNSPLHF. The chain couples TRBV19 to TRBJ1-6; 9 nucleotides align to TRBD1. CDR3 length: 17 residues. The V gene end was trimmed by 5 bases and the J gene end by 5 bases; junction bases not matched to a gene: 10. Per the germline V gene, CDR1 is LNHDA and CDR2 is SQIVND (reference sequence). The whole variable domain, remainder taken from reference TRBV19 and TRBJ1-6, is DGGITQSPKYLFRKEGQNVTLSCEQNLNHDAMYWYRQDPGQGLRLIYYSQIVNDFQKGDIAEGYSVSREKKESFPLTVTSAQKNPTAFYLCASSRTGQGVNNSPLHFGNGTRLTVT.

The table lists this clonotype with many counts. The V and J genes are TRBV2 and TRBJ2-3; a possible D gene is TRBD1 (6 bases). Trimming shortened V by 1 base and J by 4 bases, and 12 bases separated the two germline ends. CDR3 length: 15 residues. Per germline, CDR1 SNHLY and CDR2 FYNNEI. CDR3 nucleotides: TGTGCCAGCAGTGAAGGGGGGCTAGAGTCAGATACGCAGTATTTT. This encodes CASSEGGLESDTQYF.

This clonotype has ten or more counts. The chain is built from TRBV7-3 and TRBJ2-2, with D possibly being TRBD1 or TRBD2 (6 bases each). The CDR3 has 16 amino acids. Germline-derived CDR1 and CDR2 are SGHTA and FQGTGA. Trimming took off 5 bases at V and 5 bases at J, with 18 bases between the two ends. The DNA of the CDR3 is TGTGCCAGCAGCCCGGACGGTGGGGGGCGTACCGGGGAGCTGTTTTTT. Protein: CASSPDGGGRTGELFF.

This clonotype has ten or more counts. The CDR3: CASTFSTSPLHF. CDR3 coding DNA: TGTGCCAGCACCTTCAGTACTTCACCCCTCCACTTT. The genes are TRBV2 and TRBJ1-6; D is ambiguous. The germline CDR1 and CDR2 sequences are SNHLY and FYNNEI. This CDR3 has 12 amino acids. V was pared by 7 bases and J by 9 bases, with 10 bases between.

The table lists this clonotype with many counts. This chain joins TRBV11-2 and TRBJ2-3; D is undetermined. The V end was cut by 1 base, the J end by 1 base, with 9 bases between. CDR1 and CDR2 (germline): SGHAT, FQNNGV. The CDR3 covers 15 residues. The CDR3 spells CASSLGDIGTDTQYF. For the CDR3, the DNA is TGTGCCAGCAGCTTAGGAGATATTGGCACAGATACGCAGTATTTT.

The V call is TRBV5-1, the J call TRBJ1-5; D possibly corresponds to TRBD1 (5 bases). This CDR3 is built from 14 residues. CDR1 is SGHRS, CDR2 YFSETQ, per germline. Trimming shortened V by 4 bases and J by 7 bases, and 15 bases separated the two germline ends. The CDR3 spells CASSREGRGQPQHF. The CDR3, as DNA: TGCGCCAGCAGCCGAGAGGGGCGAGGACAGCCCCAGCATTTT.

This chain uses TRBV5-4 with TRBJ2-1; 9 nucleotides agree with TRBD2. CDR3 length equals 15 residues. CDR1 SGHNT and CDR2 YYREEE come from the germline V gene (reference sequence). J gave up 7 bases and V 0 bases, and 5 bases lay outside the gene matches. CDR3 nucleotides: TGTGCCAGCAGCTTGGAATTAGCGGGGGAGAATGAGCAGTTCTTC. Translating gives CASSLELAGENEQFF.

In this sample, this clonotype turned up many times. This CDR3 is CASSPGAAYNEQFF. The CDR3, as DNA: TGTGCCAGCAGTCCTGGGGCAGCTTACAATGAGCAGTTCTTC. V is TRBV12-3 or TRBV12-4 and J is TRBJ2-1; D may be TRBD1 (5 bases). The CDR3 runs 14 residues. V shed 5 bases and J shed 4 bases, with 12 bases lying between them.

This rearrangement joins TRBV7-9 to TRBJ2-7; 7 bases align to TRBD1. V lost 0 bases to trimming and J lost 3 bases; unmatched junction nucleotides: 8. The germline gives CDR1 SEHNR, CDR2 FQNEAQ (reference sequence). The CDR3 extends over 16 amino acids. The CDR3 coding sequence is TGTGCCAGCAGCTTAGCCGCCGGGACAGCCGACTACGAGCAGTACTTC. It specifies CASSLAAGTADYEQYF.